This T cell receptor beta chain was retrieved from a study of blood T cell repertoires in COVID-19. Overall study context: COVID-19 samples from acute and convalescent phases originated in the United States, Italy and Spain. In each case, the material was cDNA or gDNA derived from T cells, B-cell-depleted T cells, or PBMCs.

The repertoire was sequenced with immunoSEQ multiplex PCR; TCRdb's copy has only in-frame clones and lacks some. Altogether about 80,000 clones are present, about four fifths being singletons, with the ten largest covering roughly 9%. CDR1 and CDR2 (germline): SGDLS, YYNGEE. The CDR3 loop spans 14 amino acids. Deletions cut 4 bases from V and 6 bases from J, with 16 bases between. The chain carries TRBV9 and TRBJ1-1; a weak D match, TRBD1 (6 bases). Source material: peripheral blood. The clonotype comes from a human donor in a cohort sampled during active COVID-19. CDR3 in DNA: TGTGCCAGCAGCTTTCTACAGGGATCCCCTGAAGCTTTCTTT. Residues: CASSFLQGSPEAFF. Looking up the rest from reference TRBV9 and TRBJ1-1 gives the full variable domain: DSGVTQTPKHLITATGQRVTLRCSPRSGDLSVYWYQQSLDQGLQFLIQYYNGEERAKGNILERFSAQQFPDLHSELNLSSLELGDSALYFCASSFLQGSPEAFFGQGTRLTVV.